The present T cell receptor (beta chain) was sequenced within a study of quantifying T cell responses using KT2 cells listed by TCRdb under 2017. Background for the entire study: RNA was DNase-treated and reverse transcribed with TCR alpha and beta constant-region primers, mostly using SuperScript III. The efficiency of the T4 ligation step under optimum conditions was estimated to be above 9.5%. PCR2 was run as a SYBR Green qPCR and stopped at a predetermined fluorescence threshold to avoid over-amplification. General study outcomes and caveats: Counts of KT2 alpha and beta sequences scaled linearly with input KT2 cell number over several orders of magnitude. KT2 sequences were detected down to the lowest spike-in tested, about one KT2 cell per 100,000 PBMC. At very high KT2 spike-in numbers, detection of KT2 sequences reached saturation. This TCR sequencing study did not compare the pipeline side by side with other TCR sequencing techniques.

The germline ends are 8 bases apart after V is trimmed by 4 bases and J by 4 bases. According to the germline V gene (reference sequence), CDR1 reads WNHNN and CDR2 reads SYGVQD. The CDR3 runs 13 residues from the cysteine to the phenylalanine. Just CDR3 DNA is preserved here, 39 bases in frame from base 1. The protocol used for the library was UMI-ligation and nested PCR. A single-stranded oligonucleotide bearing the Illumina SP2 sequence and a UMI was ligated to the 3' end of the cDNA with T4 RNA ligase 1. PCR1 consisted of 4 cycles (98 degrees C 15 s, 69 degrees C 30 s, 72 degrees C 40 s), and for the beta primer an equimolar mix of RC1.1 and RC1.2 was used to cover TRBC1 and TRBC2. Starting at PCR2, the TCR alpha and beta chains were handled separately, and sample indices and Illumina adaptors were added. The UMI was composed of 12 random nucleotides, arranged as two hexamers separated by a spacer, and was positioned after an 8-base spacer. Libraries were sequenced on an Illumina MiSeq with v2 2x251 paired-end chemistry, typically roughly twelve samples per run. PhiX DNA was added at about 4.5-8% to each sequencing library so that diversity was increased. In the source study's methods: Raw reads were converted to FASTQ with bcl2fastq and were demultiplexed by dual indices with Demultiplexor. Decombinator assigned V and J genes by tag matching, allowing a single base-pair mismatch. Using UMIs, Collapsinator corrected both sequencing errors and the frequency errors that come from PCR heterogeneity. Decombinator identifiers were converted to nucleotide sequence by CDR3Translator, the sequences were translated to amino acids, and CDR3 was extracted using C- and N-terminal motifs. A cluster of KT2 sequences sharing one unique molecular identifier was counted as one distinct KT2 TCR. Clones were called with MiXCR by TCRdb after fastp trimmed the public reads at Q25, and only in-frame beta chains were retained. For every CDR3 protein sequence, its rows merge into one entry that carries the most common genes and DNA. Clone size and V and J calls follow TCRdb, not the original study. This sample holds around 44,000 distinct CDR3 sequences; over 15% were observed only once. The ten largest clones represent less than 50% of the sample.

To test the sensitivity and accuracy of the pipeline, known numbers of KT2, a T cell clone whose TCR had already been sequenced, were spiked into unfractionated PBMC. KT2 cells were mixed with a fixed number of PBMC to create a range of KT2-to-PBMC ratios. With regard to this clonotype: What this receptor recognizes is not known. No per-base quality is available; no much larger clone lies one base away.

The chain is assembled from TRBV10-1 and TRBJ2-1; TRBD2 is a weak D gene call, 5 bases matching. The TCR sequence derives from a human donor. Source material: PBMCs spiked with cells of the T cell clone KT2. The DNA is as follows: TGCGCCAGCAGTGCGAGCGGATACAATGAGCAGTTCTTC. This codes for CASSASGYNEQFF.